This entry lists 20 T cell receptor beta chains sequenced from one sample in a study of PD-L1 blockade in urothelial cancer (dated by TCRdb to the late 2010s). The time point tag for this specimen amounts to: pretreatment peripheral blood. Library method: the immunoSEQ multiplex PCR assay. The immuneACCESS repertoire file appears here via TCRdb, limited to in-frame rearrangements. These files lack a portion of the clones; in checked studies, under half of the deficit traces to unresolved V genes, and the cause of the others is not known. A total of 85,000 to 100,000 clones appear in this sample, around 86% of them only once. The top ten clones comprise 1.5% to 2% of the sample. The sequenced sample was PBMCs, obtained around atezolizumab (anti-PD-L1) treatment. These receptors were collected from a man between 60 and 70 years old with urothelial cancer.

The chain uses TRBV11-2 and TRBJ2-7, with 7 nucleotides matching TRBD1. The germline V gene encodes CDR1 SGHAT and CDR2 FQNNGV. The CDR3 totals 15 residues. Trimming at V came to 6 bases and at J to 0 bases, leaving 8 bases not matched to a gene. CDR3 nucleotides: TGTGCCAGCAGTGAGGCCCGGGACAGCTCCTACGAGCAGTACTTC. Amino acids: CASSEARDSSYEQYF.

The chain recombines TRBV14 with TRBJ2-2, with no clear D. Looked up from germline, CDR1 is SGHDN and CDR2 is FVKESK. This CDR3 region has 14 residues. Trimming left V 1 base short and J 1 base short, with 4 bases between. The CDR3 nucleotides read TGTGCCAGCAGCCAAGCGGTGAACACCGGGGAGCTGTTTTTT. Its protein product is CASSQAVNTGELFF.

The sample holds a few counts of this clone. The chain recombines TRBV5-4 with TRBJ1-2, with 9 positions matching TRBD1. Germline values: CDR1 SGHNT, CDR2 YYREEE (reference sequence). This CDR3 region has 14 residues. The trim removed 4 bases at V and 6 bases at J, leaving 7 bases unmatched. The DNA for the CDR3 is TGTGCCAGCAGCCTGGACAGGGGAACGAATGGCTACACCTTC. Translating it yields CASSLDRGTNGYTF.

The V call is TRBV29-1, the J call TRBJ2-7; 9 bases align to TRBD1. J was trimmed by 5 bases and V by 6 bases; bases with no gene match: 11. The V gene's germline CDR1 is SQVTM and CDR2 ANQGSEA. CDR3 length: 14 residues. The CDR3 protein is CSVNRRQGGNEQYF. Here the CDR3 DNA reads TGCAGCGTCAACCGGAGACAGGGGGGGAACGAGCAGTACTTC.

The rearrangement links TRBV11-2 to TRBJ2-1, with D maybe TRBD1 (5 bases). This CDR3 comprises 15 residues. Germline V gives CDR1 SGHAT, CDR2 FQNNGV. V lost 7 bases, J lost 5 bases, and 18 bases lay in between. CDR3 sequence reads: CASNWGGPLDNEQFF. DNA of the CDR3: TGTGCCAGCAATTGGGGCGGTCCCCTCGACAATGAGCAGTTCTTC.

The J gene is TRBJ1-2, the V gene TRBV2, with 8 positions matching TRBD1. Germline V gene data show CDR1 as SNHLY and CDR2 as FYNNEI. This CDR3 is built from 16 residues. V lost 1 base, J lost 4 bases, and 8 bases stayed unmatched. CDR3 amino acids: CASSEGQGAGVYGYTF. DNA of the CDR3: TGTGCCAGCAGTGAAGGGCAGGGGGCAGGGGTCTATGGCTACACCTTC.

The J gene is TRBJ1-1, the V gene TRBV29-1; TRBD1 matches at 7 bases. V dropped 5 bases and J dropped 1; count of bases not matched to a gene: 7. The CDR3 spans 14 residues. CDR1 is SQVTM, CDR2 ANQGSEA, per germline. The DNA of the CDR3 is TGCAGCGTTCTCAGACAGGGAACGAACACTGAAGCTTTCTTT. Protein: CSVLRQGTNTEAFF.

The rearrangement links TRBV5-4 to TRBJ2-1, with 7 bases fitting TRBD2. The V segment lost 0 bases and the J segment 15 bases; nucleotides outside the gene matches: 9. This CDR3 spans 13 amino acids. Per the germline V gene, CDR1 is SGHNT and CDR2 is YYREEE (reference sequence). The CDR3, as DNA: TGTGCCAGCAGCTTGGATGGTCGAGGGGAGGGGTTCTTC. This sequence encodes CASSLDGRGEGFF. The full variable domain, completed using reference TRBV5-4 and TRBJ2-1, is ETGVTQSPTHLIKTRGQQVTLRCSSQSGHNTVSWYQQALGQGPQFIFQYYREEENGRGNFPPRFSGLQFPNYSSELNVNALELDDSALYLCASSLDGRGEGFFGPGTRLTVL.

The V and J genes are TRBV6-1 and TRBJ2-7; no clear D gene. The CDR3 spans 13 residues. With 0 bases removed from V and 4 bases from J, the gap between germline ends came to 7 bases. Germline CDR1 is MNHNS and CDR2 is SASEGT. Written as DNA, the CDR3 is TGTGCCAGCAGTGAAGCTGGCCAGTACGAGCAGTACTTC. It specifies CASSEAGQYEQYF.

The CDR3 nucleotides read TGTGCCAGCAGTGAAAGCGGGAGAGCCTACAATGAGCAGTTCTTC. Residues: CASSESGRAYNEQFF. The rearrangement uses TRBV6-1 and TRBJ2-1, with 8 bases matching TRBD2. There are 15 residues in the CDR3. J was trimmed by 2 bases and V by 2 bases; bases with no gene match: 2. Germline values: CDR1 MNHNS, CDR2 SASEGT.

In the case of this clone: One end of the junction fails to match germline, which may point to a read error. The chain employs TRBV19 and TRBJ2-7, with 9 bases that match TRBD1. Germline V gene data show CDR1 as LNHDA and CDR2 as SQIVND (reference sequence). This CDR3 comprises 16 residues. CDR3 in amino acids: CASSMKGGTGSSEQYF. CDR3 in DNA: TGTGCCAGTAGTATGAAGGGGGGGACAGGGTCCTCCGAGCAGTACTTC.

The chain combines TRBV9 with TRBJ1-4; weak D call: TRBD1 (5 bases). V was shortened by 4 bases and J by 3 bases, with 10 bases between the two germline ends. This CDR3 spans 14 amino acids. Germline-derived CDR1 and CDR2 are SGDLS and YYNGEE. In DNA form, the CDR3 reads TGTGCCAGCAGCTACGGGGGGTCTAATGAAAAACTGTTTTTT. Translation gives CASSYGGSNEKLFF. Filled out from reference TRBV9 and TRBJ1-4, the complete variable domain reads DSGVTQTPKHLITATGQRVTLRCSPRSGDLSVYWYQQSLDQGLQFLIQYYNGEERAKGNILERFSAQQFPDLHSELNLSSLELGDSALYFCASSYGGSNEKLFFGSGTQLSVL.

The chain combines TRBV2 with TRBJ1-2; 9 bases align to TRBD1. The CDR3 is made up of 16 amino acids. J gave up 1 base and V 2 bases, and 5 bases lay outside the gene matches. The germline V gene has CDR1 SNHLY and CDR2 FYNNEI. The CDR3 region has the DNA TGTGCCAGCAGTGAAACAGGACAGGGGATTAACTATGGCTACACCTTC. Its translation: CASSETGQGINYGYTF.

The chain recombines TRBV28 with TRBJ1-4; no clear D. The V and J ends lost 7 bases and 2 bases respectively, with 8 bases between them. CDR1 is MDHEN, CDR2 SYDVKM, per germline. CDR3 length equals 13 residues. The CDR3: CASMRTTNEKLFF. In DNA form, the CDR3 reads TGTGCCAGCATGCGTACGACTAATGAAAAACTGTTTTTT.

The V and J genes are TRBV5-8 and TRBJ1-2; D is possibly TRBD1 (5 bases). The CDR3 spans 12 residues. Germline CDR1 and CDR2: SGHTS and YDEGEE. With 1 base removed from V and 8 bases from J, the gap between germline ends came to 9 bases. The CDR3 bases are TGTGCCAGCAGCTTGTACCAGGGAGGCTACACCTTC. Protein: CASSLYQGGYTF.

The rearrangement links TRBV29-1 to TRBJ1-2; 8 nucleotides match TRBD1. CDR3 size: 12 residues. In germline, CDR1 is SQVTM, CDR2 ANQGSEA. Trimming at V came to 6 bases and at J to 6 bases, leaving 6 bases not matched to a gene. CDR3 region: CSVDRGDNGYTF. CDR3 DNA sequence: TGCAGCGTCGACAGGGGAGACAATGGCTACACCTTC. Full variable domain (outside the CDR3, taken from reference TRBV29-1 and TRBJ1-2): SAVISQKPSRDICQRGTSLTIQCQVDSQVTMMFWYRQQPGQSLTLIATANQGSEATYESGFVIDKFPISRPNLTFSTLTVSNMSPEDSSIYLCSVDRGDNGYTFGSGTRLTVV.

This clone was observed once. This sequence joins TRBV5-5 and TRBJ1-5; possibly TRBD1 for D (6 bases). Per germline, CDR1 SGHKS and CDR2 YYEKEE (reference sequence). V gave up 3 bases and J gave up 0 bases, with 10 bases separating them. The CDR3 covers 15 residues. The CDR3 loop reads CASSWGGASNQPQHF. The CDR3 bases are TGTGCCAGCAGCTGGGGGGGGGCTAGCAATCAGCCCCAGCATTTT.

The gene calls are TRBV12-5 and TRBJ2-2, with 9 bases fitting TRBD1. The CDR3 totals 14 residues. Germline CDR1 and CDR2: LGHNT and FRNRAP. Written as DNA, the CDR3 is TGTGCCTCGCGGGGGACAGGGAGCACCGGGGAGCTGTTTTTT. It yields the protein CASRGTGSTGELFF.

The V gene is TRBV6-5, the J gene TRBJ2-2; 11 nucleotides match TRBD1. CDR1 and CDR2 from the germline V gene are MNHEY and SVGAGI. V lost 6 bases to trimming and J lost 4 bases; unmatched junction nucleotides: 4. The CDR3 is 15 residues long. CDR3: CASSSGTGGTGELFF. In DNA form, the CDR3 reads TGTGCCAGCAGCTCCGGGACAGGGGGCACCGGGGAGCTGTTTTTT.

Of note for this clone: Other DNA sequences in the same sample also yield this CDR3. J is TRBJ2-6 and V is TRBV29-1; 7 positions agree with TRBD1. The CDR3 has 14 residues. After removal of 4 bases from V and 3 bases from J, the junction contained 3 bases not matched to a gene. The germline V gene encodes CDR1 SQVTM and CDR2 ANQGSEA. The DNA of the CDR3 is TGCAGCGTTGGAGACAGGGTTGGGGCCAACGTCCTGACTTTC. It encodes CSVGDRVGANVLTF.